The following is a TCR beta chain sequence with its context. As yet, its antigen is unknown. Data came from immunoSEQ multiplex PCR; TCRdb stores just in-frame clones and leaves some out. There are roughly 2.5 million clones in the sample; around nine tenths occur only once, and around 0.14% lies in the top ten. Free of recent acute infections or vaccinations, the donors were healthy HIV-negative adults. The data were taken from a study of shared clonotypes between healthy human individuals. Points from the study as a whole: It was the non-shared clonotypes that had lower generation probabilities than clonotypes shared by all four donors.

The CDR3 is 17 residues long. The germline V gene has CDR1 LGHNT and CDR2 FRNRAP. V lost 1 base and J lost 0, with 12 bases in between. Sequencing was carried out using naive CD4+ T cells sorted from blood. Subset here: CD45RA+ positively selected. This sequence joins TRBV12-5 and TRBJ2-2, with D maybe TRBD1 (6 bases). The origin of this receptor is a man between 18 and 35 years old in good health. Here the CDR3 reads CASGLEGEQSNTGELFF. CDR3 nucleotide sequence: TGTGCTAGTGGTTTGGAGGGGGAGCAGTCGAACACCGGGGAGCTGTTTTTT. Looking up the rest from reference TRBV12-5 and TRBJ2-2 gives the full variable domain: DARVTQTPRHKVTEMGQEVTMRCQPILGHNTVFWYRQTMMQGLELLAYFRNRAPLDDSGMPKDRFSAEMPDATLATLKIQPSEPRDSAVYFCASGLEGEQSNTGELFFGEGSRLTVL.